Listed here are 2 T cell receptor beta chains from one sample, sequenced in a study of T cell repertoires in cytomegalovirus infection (dated 2019 in TCRdb). Sequencing relied on an Illumina HiSeq 1500. TCRdb reran the public reads through fastp at Q25 and MiXCR, keeping productive beta chains. Entries that share a CDR3 protein sequence are merged under the most common genes and DNA. For this sample the table gives fewer than 250,000 distinct CDR3 sequences, of which 9% to 15% were detected only once. The top ten clonotypes cover approximately 1.6% of the sample. Sequencing was performed on PBMCs. The receptors derive from a human donor in good health (CMV status not recorded). Some clones in this sample may be carry-over from other donors' samples.

V is TRBV7-9 and J is TRBJ2-7; 7 positions agree with TRBD1. There are 16 residues in the CDR3. Per germline, CDR1 SEHNR and CDR2 FQNEAQ (reference sequence). V lost 2 bases, J lost 0 bases, and 7 bases stayed unmatched. The CDR3 is CASSLPPTGSSYEQYF. In DNA form, the CDR3 reads TGTGCCAGCAGCTTACCCCCGACAGGGAGCTCCTACGAGCAGTACTTC.

The J gene is TRBJ2-5, the V gene TRBV25-1; TRBD2 might be the D (6 bases). Germline assignment: CDR1 MGHDK and CDR2 SYGVNS. The CDR3 has 13 amino acids. The V end lost 6 bases, the J end lost 7 bases, and 15 bases lay between the germline ends. CDR3 nucleotide sequence: TGTGCCAGCAGCGAAGGAGGGCTGGCGACCCAGTACTTC. Translation gives CASSEGGLATQYF.